One and the same sample provided the 6 T cell receptor beta chains below, sequenced in a study of identical twins' blood T cells. TCRdb independently ran MiXCR on the 5' RACE reads; one entry per CDR3 protein. Of a few hundred thousand distinct CDR3 sequences detected, around 30% appear once; the ten largest clones hold 5.5% to 6.5%. Sequences were obtained from PBMCs. These receptors were collected from a woman aged 18-49 years in good health.

This chain links TRBV12-3 or TRBV12-4 with TRBJ1-5; 7 bases align to TRBD1. The CDR3 length is 15 residues. V lost 9 bases to trimming and J lost 6 bases; unmatched junction nucleotides: 14. The DNA for the CDR3 is TGTGCCAGTCAAAGAGACAGGGAGCTTCGTCAGCCCCAGCATTTT. Its translation: CASQRDRELRQPQHF.

The rearrangement uses TRBV25-1 and TRBJ1-2; D is perhaps TRBD1 (5 bases). This CDR3 has 13 residues. The germline V and J ends were trimmed by 2 bases and 6 bases, with 10 bases remaining between them. Germline V lookup: CDR1 MGHDK, CDR2 SYGVNS. CDR3 region: CASSEAGSNGYTF. The CDR3 coding sequence is TGTGCCAGCAGTGAAGCAGGGTCTAATGGCTACACCTTC.

This clonotype was seen just once. With a much larger clone just one base away, this may be a read error. The J gene is TRBJ1-1, the V gene TRBV6-5, with D uncertain. Germline CDR1 reads MNHEY; CDR2 reads SVGAGI. CDR3 length: 15 amino acids. CDR3 DNA: TGTGCCAACAGTTACAACAACCAGTACGGCACTGAAGCTTTCTTT. This encodes CANSYNNQYGTEAFF.

This clonotype has only a few counts. The rearrangement joins TRBV20-1 to TRBJ2-7; D is perhaps TRBD1 (6 bases). Germline CDR1 reads DFQATT; CDR2 reads SNEGSKA (reference sequence). Between the trimmed V and J ends, which lost 0 bases and 1 base, there was a span of 13 bases. The CDR3 length is 15 residues. CDR3 sequence: CSARDDRRTSYEQYF. CDR3 DNA sequence: TGCAGTGCTAGAGATGACAGGAGAACGTCCTACGAGCAGTACTTC.

This clonotype was recorded once. The chain employs TRBV10-3 and TRBJ2-5; no reliable D call. V lost 10 bases and J lost 5, with 17 bases in between. CDR1 is ENHRY and CDR2 is SYGVKD in the germline V gene. The CDR3 is 13 amino acids. The chain's CDR3 is CANTGSVYETQYF. The CDR3 bases are TGTGCCAACACCGGATCGGTGTACGAGACCCAGTACTTC.

Of note for this clonotype: With a much larger clone just one base away, this may be a read error. The CDR3 DNA reads as TGTGCCGGCAGTGCCAATGAGCAGTTCTTC. This codes for CAGSANEQFF. V gene TRBV25-1 combines with J gene TRBJ2-1; D is uncertain. From germline, CDR1 is MGHDK and CDR2 SYGVNS. There are 10 residues in the CDR3.